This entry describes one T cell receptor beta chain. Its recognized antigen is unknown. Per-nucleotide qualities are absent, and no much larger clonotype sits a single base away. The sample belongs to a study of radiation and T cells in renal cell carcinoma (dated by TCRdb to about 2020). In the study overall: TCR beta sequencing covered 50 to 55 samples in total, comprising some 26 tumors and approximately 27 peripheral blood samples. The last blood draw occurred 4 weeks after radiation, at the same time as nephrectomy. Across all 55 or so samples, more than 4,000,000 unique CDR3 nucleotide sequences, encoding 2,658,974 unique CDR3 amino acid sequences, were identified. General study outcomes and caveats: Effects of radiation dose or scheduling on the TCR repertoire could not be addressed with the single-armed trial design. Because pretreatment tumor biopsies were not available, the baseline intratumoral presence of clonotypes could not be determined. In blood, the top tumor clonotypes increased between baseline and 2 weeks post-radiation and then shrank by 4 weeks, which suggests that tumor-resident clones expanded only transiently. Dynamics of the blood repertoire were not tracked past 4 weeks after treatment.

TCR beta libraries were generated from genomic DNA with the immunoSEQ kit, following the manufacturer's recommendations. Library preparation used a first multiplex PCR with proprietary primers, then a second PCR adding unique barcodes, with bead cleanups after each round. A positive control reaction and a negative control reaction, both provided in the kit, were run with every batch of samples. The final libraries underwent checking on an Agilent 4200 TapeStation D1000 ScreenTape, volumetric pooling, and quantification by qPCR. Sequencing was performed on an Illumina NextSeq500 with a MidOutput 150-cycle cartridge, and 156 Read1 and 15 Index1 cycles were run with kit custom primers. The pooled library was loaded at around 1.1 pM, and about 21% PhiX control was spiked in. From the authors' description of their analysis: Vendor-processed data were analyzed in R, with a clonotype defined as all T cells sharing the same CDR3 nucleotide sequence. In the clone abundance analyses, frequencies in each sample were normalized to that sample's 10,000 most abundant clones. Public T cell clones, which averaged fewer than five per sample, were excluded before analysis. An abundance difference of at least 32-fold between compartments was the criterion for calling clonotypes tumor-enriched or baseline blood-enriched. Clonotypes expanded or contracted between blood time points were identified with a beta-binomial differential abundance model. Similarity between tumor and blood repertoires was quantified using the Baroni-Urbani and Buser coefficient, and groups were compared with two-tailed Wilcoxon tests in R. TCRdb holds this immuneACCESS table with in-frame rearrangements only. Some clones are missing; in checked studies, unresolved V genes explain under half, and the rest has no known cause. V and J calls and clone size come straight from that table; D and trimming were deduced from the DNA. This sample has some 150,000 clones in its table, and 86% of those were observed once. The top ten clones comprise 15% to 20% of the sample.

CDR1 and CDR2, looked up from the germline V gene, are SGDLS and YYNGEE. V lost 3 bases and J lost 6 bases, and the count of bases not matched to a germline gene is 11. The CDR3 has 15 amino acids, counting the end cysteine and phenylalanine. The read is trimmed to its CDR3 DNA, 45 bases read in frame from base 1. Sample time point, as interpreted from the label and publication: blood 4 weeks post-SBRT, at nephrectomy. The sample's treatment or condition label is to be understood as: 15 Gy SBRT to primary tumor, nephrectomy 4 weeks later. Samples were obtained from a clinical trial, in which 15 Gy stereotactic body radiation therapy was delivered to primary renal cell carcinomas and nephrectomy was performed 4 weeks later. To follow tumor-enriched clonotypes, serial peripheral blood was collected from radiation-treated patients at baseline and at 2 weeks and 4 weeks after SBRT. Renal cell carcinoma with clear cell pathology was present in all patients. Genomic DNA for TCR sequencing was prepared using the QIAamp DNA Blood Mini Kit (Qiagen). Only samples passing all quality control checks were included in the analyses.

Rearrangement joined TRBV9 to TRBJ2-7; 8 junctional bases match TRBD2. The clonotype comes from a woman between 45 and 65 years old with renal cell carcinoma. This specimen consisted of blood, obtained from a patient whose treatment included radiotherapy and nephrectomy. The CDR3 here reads CASSATGLGPFEQYF. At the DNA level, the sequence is TGTGCCAGCAGCGCCACGGGACTAGGGCCCTTCGAGCAGTACTTC.